The rows below give T cell receptor beta chains drawn from one sample of a study of blood T cell repertoires in COVID-19. This table comes from immunoSEQ multiplex PCR, and its TCRdb copy is limited to in-frame clones, with some not included. The data show around 250,000 clones, 86% seen once. The specimen was peripheral blood. The receptor set was obtained from a woman aged 55-69 years who had recovered from COVID-19. The CDR3 runs from the conserved cysteine through the conserved F or W. D genes are given only for firm matches. Size is omitted from some rows. Given values are once, few, many or a class for expanded clones.

size: -; V: TRBV7-9; D: TRBD1; J: TRBJ1-5; CDR3: CASSLEGSGQGSDQPQHF; DNA: TGTGCCAGCAGCTTAGAGGGATCGGGACAGGGAAGCGATCAGCCCCAGCATTTT
size: -; V: TRBV5-1; D: TRBD2; J: TRBJ2-1; CDR3: CASSEPTSGGEQFF; DNA: TGCGCCAGCAGCGAACCTACTAGCGGGGGTGAGCAGTTCTTC
size: -; V: TRBV7-3; D: -; J: TRBJ2-1; CDR3: CASSSTGPEQFF; DNA: TGTGCCAGCAGCTCTACGGGTCCGGAGCAGTTCTTC
size: -; V: TRBV19; D: TRBD1; J: TRBJ2-7; CDR3: CASSPSGQGAYEQYF; DNA: TGTGCCAGTAGTCCCTCTGGCCAGGGGGCCTACGAGCAGTACTTC
size: -; V: TRBV6-1; D: TRBD2; J: TRBJ2-7; CDR3: CASKGRDYEQYF; DNA: TGTGCCAGCAAGGGGAGGGACTACGAGCAGTACTTC
size: -; V: TRBV11-1; D: -; J: TRBJ2-5; CDR3: CASSLGSLETQYF; DNA: TGTGCCAGCAGCTTAGGCAGTCTAGAGACCCAGTACTTC
size: -; V: TRBV5-1; D: -; J: TRBJ1-1; CDR3: CASSPDSMNTEAFF; DNA: TGCGCCAGCAGCCCCGACAGCATGAACACTGAAGCTTTCTTT
size: -; V: TRBV27; D: TRBD1; J: TRBJ1-2; CDR3: CASSLSDRGRGYTF; DNA: TGTGCCAGCAGTTTATCTGACAGGGGGCGAGGCTACACCTTC
size: -; V: TRBV7-9; D: TRBD1; J: TRBJ2-7; CDR3: CASSIQGNSDEQYF; DNA: TGTGCCAGCAGTATACAGGGGAACAGTGACGAGCAGTACTTC
size: -; V: TRBV9; D: -; J: TRBJ1-3; CDR3: CASSVGYGLGVTGNTIYF; DNA: TGTGCCAGCAGCGTAGGTTATGGTTTAGGGGTCACCGGAAACACCATATATTTT
size: -; V: TRBV7-2; D: TRBD2; J: TRBJ2-1; CDR3: CASSLIAGSGEQFF; DNA: TGTGCCAGCAGCCTCATAGCGGGGAGCGGTGAGCAGTTCTTC
size: once; V: TRBV4-2; D: -; J: TRBJ1-1; CDR3: CASSQDSPVNTEAFF; DNA: TGTGCCAGCAGCCAAGATAGCCCTGTGAACACTGAAGCTTTCTTT
size: few; V: TRBV7-9; D: -; J: TRBJ1-1; CDR3: CASSLVTYTEAFF; DNA: TGTGCCAGCAGCTTAGTTACTTACACTGAAGCTTTCTTT
size: -; V: TRBV11-3; D: -; J: TRBJ2-3; CDR3: CASSPLSSTDTQYF; DNA: TGTGCCAGCAGCCCACTTTCTAGCACAGATACGCAGTATTTT
size: few; V: TRBV9; D: TRBD1; J: TRBJ2-3; CDR3: CASSAHSGTDTDTQYF; DNA: TGTGCCAGCAGCGCTCATTCCGGGACAGACACAGATACGCAGTATTTT
size: -; V: TRBV4-2; D: TRBD1; J: TRBJ1-5; CDR3: CASRPTGAGNQPQHF; DNA: TGTGCCAGCAGACCAACAGGGGCGGGCAATCAGCCCCAGCATTTT
size: -; V: TRBV19; D: -; J: TRBJ2-2; CDR3: CASSISGKGLYGTGELFF; DNA: TGTGCCAGTAGTATCTCAGGGAAGGGTCTGTACGGGACCGGGGAGCTGTTTTTT
size: -; V: TRBV2; D: TRBD2; J: TRBJ2-3; CDR3: CASRVDGGGADTQYF; DNA: TGTGCCAGCAGGGTGGACGGCGGGGGGGCAGATACGCAGTATTTT
size: -; V: TRBV6-5; D: -; J: TRBJ1-2; CDR3: CASSIQDTYGYTF; DNA: TGTGCCAGCAGTATTCAGGATACCTATGGCTACACCTTC
size: -; V: TRBV3-1/TRBV3-2; D: TRBD1; J: TRBJ1-1; CDR3: CASSPWDRVLSTEAFF; DNA: TGTGCCAGCAGCCCCTGGGACAGGGTCTTAAGCACTGAAGCTTTCTTT
size: -; V: TRBV6-4; D: TRBD2; J: TRBJ2-1; CDR3: CASRPSGGAGRQFF; DNA: TGTGCCAGCAGGCCCAGCGGGGGGGCCGGGAGGCAGTTCTTC
size: -; V: TRBV5-6; D: -; J: TRBJ2-1; CDR3: CASSYDRYEQFF; DNA: TGTGCCAGCAGCTACGACAGGTATGAGCAGTTCTTC
size: -; V: TRBV6-5; D: -; J: TRBJ2-3; CDR3: CASSTLPGQYF; DNA: TGTGCCAGCAGTACCCTCCCGGGGCAGTATTTT
size: -; V: TRBV7-6; D: -; J: TRBJ2-3; CDR3: CAGREDTQYF; DNA: TGTGCCGGCCGGGAGGATACGCAGTATTTT
size: once; V: TRBV4-2; D: TRBD2; J: TRBJ2-5; CDR3: CASSQEELAGGRRETQYF; DNA: TGTGCCAGCAGCCAAGAGGAGCTAGCGGGGGGGAGGAGAGAGACCCAGTACTTC
size: -; V: TRBV5-1; D: -; J: TRBJ2-7; CDR3: CASSLGTTREQYF; DNA: TGCGCCAGCAGCTTGGGGACTACAAGAGAGCAGTACTTC